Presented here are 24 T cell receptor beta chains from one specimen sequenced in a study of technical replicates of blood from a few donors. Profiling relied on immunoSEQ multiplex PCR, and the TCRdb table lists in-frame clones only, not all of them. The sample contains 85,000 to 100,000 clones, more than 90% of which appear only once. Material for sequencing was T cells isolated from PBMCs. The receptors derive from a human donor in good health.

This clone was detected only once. CDR3 sequence reads: CASSSWTGLDTGELFF. The DNA for the CDR3 is TGTGCCAGCAGCTCGTGGACAGGATTGGACACCGGGGAGCTGTTTTTT. This chain links TRBV11-2 with TRBJ2-2, with 7 bases that match TRBD1. After removal of 4 bases from V and 3 bases from J, the junction contained 8 bases not matched to a gene. Germline assignment: CDR1 SGHAT and CDR2 FQNNGV. The CDR3 runs to 16 residues.

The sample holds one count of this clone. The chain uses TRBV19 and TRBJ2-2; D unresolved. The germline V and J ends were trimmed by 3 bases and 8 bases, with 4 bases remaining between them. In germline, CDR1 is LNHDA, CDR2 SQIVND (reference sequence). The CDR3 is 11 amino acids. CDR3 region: CASSMRGELFF. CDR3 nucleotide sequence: TGTGCCAGTAGTATGAGGGGGGAGCTGTTTTTT.

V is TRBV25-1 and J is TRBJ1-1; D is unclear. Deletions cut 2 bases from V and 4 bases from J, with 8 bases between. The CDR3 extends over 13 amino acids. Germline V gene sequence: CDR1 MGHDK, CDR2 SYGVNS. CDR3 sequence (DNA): TGTGCCAGCAGTGAAGGTCGGGTCACTGAAGCTTTCTTT. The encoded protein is CASSEGRVTEAFF.

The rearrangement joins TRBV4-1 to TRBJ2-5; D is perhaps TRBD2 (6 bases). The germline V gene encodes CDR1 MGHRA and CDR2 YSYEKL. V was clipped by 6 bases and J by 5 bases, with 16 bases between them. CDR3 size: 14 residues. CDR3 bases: TGCGCCAGCAGGAGCTACGGGGCGGGGGAGACCCAGTACTTC. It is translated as CASRSYGAGETQYF.

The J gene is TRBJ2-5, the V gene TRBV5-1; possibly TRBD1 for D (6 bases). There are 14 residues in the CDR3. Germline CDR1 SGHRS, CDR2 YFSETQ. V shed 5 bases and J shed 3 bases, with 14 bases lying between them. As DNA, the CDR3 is TGCGCCAGCAGTATAGGACAGTCGGAAGAGACCCAGTACTTC. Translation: CASSIGQSEETQYF.

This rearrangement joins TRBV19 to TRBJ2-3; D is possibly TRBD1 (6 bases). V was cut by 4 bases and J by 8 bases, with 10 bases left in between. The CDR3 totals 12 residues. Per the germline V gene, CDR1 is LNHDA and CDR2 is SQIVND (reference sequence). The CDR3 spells CASSRTRGTQYF. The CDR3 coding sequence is TGTGCCAGTAGTAGGACCAGGGGTACGCAGTATTTT. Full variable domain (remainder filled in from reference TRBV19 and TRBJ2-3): DGGITQSPKYLFRKEGQNVTLSCEQNLNHDAMYWYRQDPGQGLRLIYYSQIVNDFQKGDIAEGYSVSREKKESFPLTVTSAQKNPTAFYLCASSRTRGTQYFGPGTRLTVL.

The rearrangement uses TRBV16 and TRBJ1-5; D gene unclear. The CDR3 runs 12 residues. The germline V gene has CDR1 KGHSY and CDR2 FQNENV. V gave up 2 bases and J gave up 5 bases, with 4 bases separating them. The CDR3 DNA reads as TGTGCCAGCAGCCAACTCGATCAGCCCCAGCATTTT. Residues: CASSQLDQPQHF. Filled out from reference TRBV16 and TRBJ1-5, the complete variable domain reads GEEVAQTPKHLVRGEGQKAKLYCAPIKGHSYVFWYQQVLKNEFKFLISFQNENVFDETGMPKERFSAKCLPNSPCSLEIQATKLEDSAVYFCASSQLDQPQHFGDGTRLSIL.

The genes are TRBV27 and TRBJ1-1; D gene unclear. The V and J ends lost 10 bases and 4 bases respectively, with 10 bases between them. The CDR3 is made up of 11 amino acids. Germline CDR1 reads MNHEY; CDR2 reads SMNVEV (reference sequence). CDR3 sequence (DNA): TGTGCCATCCGGGGAGGCACTGAAGCTTTCTTT. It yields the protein CAIRGGTEAFF.

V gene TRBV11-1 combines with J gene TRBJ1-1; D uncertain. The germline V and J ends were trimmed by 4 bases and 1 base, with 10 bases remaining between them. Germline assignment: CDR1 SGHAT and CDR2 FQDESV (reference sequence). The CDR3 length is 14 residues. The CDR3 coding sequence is TGTGCCAGCAGCTCCCTCGACTGGAACACTGAAGCTTTCTTT. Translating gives CASSSLDWNTEAFF.

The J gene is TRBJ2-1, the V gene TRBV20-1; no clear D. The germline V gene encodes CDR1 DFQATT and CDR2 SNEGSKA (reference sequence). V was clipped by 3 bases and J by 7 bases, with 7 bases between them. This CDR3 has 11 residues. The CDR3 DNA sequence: TGCAGTGCTAGTGAGGCGAATGAGCAGTTCTTC. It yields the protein CSASEANEQFF.

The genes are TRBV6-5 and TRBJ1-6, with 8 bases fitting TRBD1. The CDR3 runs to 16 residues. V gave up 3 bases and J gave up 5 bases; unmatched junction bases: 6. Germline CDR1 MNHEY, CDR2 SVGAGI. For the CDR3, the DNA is TGTGCCAGCAGTTATTCGGCAGGGGGCAATAATTCACCCCTCCACTTT. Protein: CASSYSAGGNNSPLHF.

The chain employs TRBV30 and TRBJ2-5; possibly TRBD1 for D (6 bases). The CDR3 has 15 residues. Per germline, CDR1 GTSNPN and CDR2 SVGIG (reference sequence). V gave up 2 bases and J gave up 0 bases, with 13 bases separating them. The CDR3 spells CAWSQGIQDQETQYF. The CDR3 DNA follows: TGTGCCTGGAGTCAGGGGATCCAAGACCAAGAGACCCAGTACTTC.

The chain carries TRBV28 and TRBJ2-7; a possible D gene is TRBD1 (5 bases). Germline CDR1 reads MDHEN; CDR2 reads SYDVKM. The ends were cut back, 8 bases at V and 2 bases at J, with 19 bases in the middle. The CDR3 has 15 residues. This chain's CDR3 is CASRFFGAATYEQYF. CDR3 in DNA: TGTGCCAGCCGATTCTTTGGGGCCGCTACCTACGAGCAGTACTTC.

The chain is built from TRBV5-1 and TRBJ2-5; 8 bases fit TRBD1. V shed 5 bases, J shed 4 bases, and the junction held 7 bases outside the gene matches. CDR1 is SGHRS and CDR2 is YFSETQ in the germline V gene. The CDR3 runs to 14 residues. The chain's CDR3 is CASSYQGARETQYF. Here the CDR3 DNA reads TGCGCCAGCAGTTACCAGGGGGCTCGAGAGACCCAGTACTTC. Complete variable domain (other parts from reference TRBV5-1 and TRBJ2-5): KAGVTQTPRYLIKTRGQQVTLSCSPISGHRSVSWYQQTPGQGLQFLFEYFSETQRNKGNFPGRFSGRQFSNSRSEMNVSTLELGDSALYLCASSYQGARETQYFGPGTRLLVL.

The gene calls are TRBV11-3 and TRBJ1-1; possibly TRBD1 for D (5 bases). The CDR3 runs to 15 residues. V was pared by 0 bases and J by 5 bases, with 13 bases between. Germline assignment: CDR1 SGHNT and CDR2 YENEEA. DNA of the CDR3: TGTGCCAGCAGCTTAGATCAGCCAGGGATAACTGAAGCTTTCTTT. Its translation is CASSLDQPGITEAFF.

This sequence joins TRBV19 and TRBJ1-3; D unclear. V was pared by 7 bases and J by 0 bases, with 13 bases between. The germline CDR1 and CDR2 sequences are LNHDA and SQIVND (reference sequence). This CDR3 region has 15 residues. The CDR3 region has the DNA TGTGCCAGTAAAGATCGTCGGAGCTCTGGAAACACCATATATTTT. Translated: CASKDRRSSGNTIYF. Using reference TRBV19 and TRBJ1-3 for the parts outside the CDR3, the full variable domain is DGGITQSPKYLFRKEGQNVTLSCEQNLNHDAMYWYRQDPGQGLRLIYYSQIVNDFQKGDIAEGYSVSREKKESFPLTVTSAQKNPTAFYLCASKDRRSSGNTIYFGEGSWLTVV.

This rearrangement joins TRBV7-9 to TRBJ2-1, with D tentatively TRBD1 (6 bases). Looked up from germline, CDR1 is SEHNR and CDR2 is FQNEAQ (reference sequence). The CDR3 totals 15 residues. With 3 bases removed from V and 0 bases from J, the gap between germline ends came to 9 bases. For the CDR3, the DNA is TGTGCCAGCAGCTTTTGGACAGACTCCTACAATGAGCAGTTCTTC. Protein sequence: CASSFWTDSYNEQFF.

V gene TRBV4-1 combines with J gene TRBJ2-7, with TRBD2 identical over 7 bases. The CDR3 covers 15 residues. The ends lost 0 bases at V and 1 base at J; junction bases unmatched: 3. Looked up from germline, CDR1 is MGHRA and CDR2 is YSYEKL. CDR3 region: CASSQEGGGSYEQYF. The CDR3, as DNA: TGCGCCAGCAGCCAAGAGGGCGGGGGATCCTACGAGCAGTACTTC.

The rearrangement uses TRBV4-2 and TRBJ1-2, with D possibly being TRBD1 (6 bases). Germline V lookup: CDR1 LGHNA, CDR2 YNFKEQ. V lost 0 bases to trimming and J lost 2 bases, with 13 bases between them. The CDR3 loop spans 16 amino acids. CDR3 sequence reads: CASSQDFGGPNYGYTF. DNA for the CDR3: TGTGCCAGCAGCCAAGATTTTGGGGGCCCGAACTATGGCTACACCTTC.

Written as DNA, the CDR3 is TGTGCCAGCAGTGAATTGGGACTAGCGGGGGGTAAGTTCTTC. Its translation is CASSELGLAGGKFF. The gene calls are TRBV6-1 and TRBJ2-1; 15 bases are a match to TRBD2. Germline CDR1 and CDR2: MNHNS and SASEGT. J lost 14 bases, V lost 2 bases, and 4 bases had no gene match. The CDR3 has 14 residues.

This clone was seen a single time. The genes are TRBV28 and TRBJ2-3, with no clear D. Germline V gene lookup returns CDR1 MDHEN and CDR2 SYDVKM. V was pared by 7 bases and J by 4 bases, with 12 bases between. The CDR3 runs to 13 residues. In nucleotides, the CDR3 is TGTGCCAGCAACTTTGTCCTTTCAGATACGCAGTATTTT. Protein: CASNFVLSDTQYF.

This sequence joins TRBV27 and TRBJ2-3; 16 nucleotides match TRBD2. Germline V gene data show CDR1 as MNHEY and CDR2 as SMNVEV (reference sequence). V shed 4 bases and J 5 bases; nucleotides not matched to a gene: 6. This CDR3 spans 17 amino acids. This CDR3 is CASSSGLAGGPGDTQYF. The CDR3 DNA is TGTGCCAGCAGTTCGGGACTAGCGGGAGGGCCAGGAGATACGCAGTATTTT.

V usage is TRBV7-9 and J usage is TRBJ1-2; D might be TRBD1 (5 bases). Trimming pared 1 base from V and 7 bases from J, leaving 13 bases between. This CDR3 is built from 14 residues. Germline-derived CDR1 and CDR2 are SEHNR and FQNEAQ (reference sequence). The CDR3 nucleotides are TGTGCCAGCAGCTTAGGTGGCAGGGATGGTGGCTACACCTTC. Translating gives CASSLGGRDGGYTF.

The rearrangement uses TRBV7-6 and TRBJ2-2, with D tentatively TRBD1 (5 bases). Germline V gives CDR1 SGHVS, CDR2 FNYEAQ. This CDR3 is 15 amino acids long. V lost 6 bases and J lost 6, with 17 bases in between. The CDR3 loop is CASSYDFQGPGELFF. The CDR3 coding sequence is TGTGCCAGCAGTTACGACTTTCAGGGTCCCGGGGAGCTGTTTTTT.